The 17 T cell receptor beta chains presented below share a single source sample, sequenced in a study of blood T cells in healthy people across ages. The second PCR ran about 6 to 12 cycles with a sample-barcoded 5' primer and J-beta primers. A single record per CDR3 protein comes from TCRdb applying MiXCR to the 5' RACE reads. In the table there are over 1,200,000 distinct CDR3 sequences, around 55% of which are singletons. The sample comprised blood. The receptors come from a man aged 18 to 29 in good health.

The chain carries TRBV4-2 and TRBJ2-5; 8 nucleotides align to TRBD2. Germline values: CDR1 LGHNA, CDR2 YNFKEQ. V was clipped by 0 bases and J by 4 bases; unmatched bases: 4. The CDR3 is 15 residues long. CDR3 sequence reads: CASSQEAGASETQYF. The CDR3 DNA sequence: TGTGCCAGCAGCCAAGAAGCGGGGGCCTCAGAGACCCAGTACTTC.

In its sample, this clonotype was seen many times. The chain uses TRBV20-1 and TRBJ2-7, with 8 bases that match TRBD1. Losses at the gene ends were 6 bases for V and 3 bases for J; bases not matched to a gene: 7. The CDR3 has 13 amino acids. In germline, CDR1 is DFQATT, CDR2 SNEGSKA (reference sequence). CDR3 region: CSATGQGFYEQYF. The CDR3 nucleotides are TGCAGTGCCACTGGACAGGGATTCTACGAGCAGTACTTC.

The J gene is TRBJ2-7, the V gene TRBV28; perhaps D is TRBD1 or TRBD2 (5 bases each). The J call could be wrong; TRBJ2-5 is a better fit for the DNA end. Germline CDR1 reads MDHEN; CDR2 reads SYDVKM. The CDR3 contains 15 residues. CDR3 nucleotide sequence: TGTGCCAACAGACCCCCCCGGGACGGCGGAGAGACCCAGTACTTC. Translation: CANRPPRDGGETQYF.

This clonotype was counted between two and nine times. The chain couples TRBV4-1 to TRBJ2-5; weak D call: TRBD2 (5 bases). There are 16 residues in the CDR3. The germline gives CDR1 MGHRA, CDR2 YSYEKL. The V end was cut by 0 bases, the J end by 4 bases, with 15 bases between. CDR3 sequence (DNA): TGCGCCAGCAGCCAAGATATTCCAGGCAGCGGAGAGACCCAGTACTTC. Its protein is CASSQDIPGSGETQYF.

The V call is TRBV6-5, the J call TRBJ2-5; D tentatively reads TRBD1 or TRBD2 (5 bases each). Per germline, CDR1 MNHEY and CDR2 SVGAGI. The length of the CDR3 is 15 residues. The V end lost 6 bases, the J end lost 10 bases, and 24 bases lay between the germline ends. This chain's CDR3 is CASSTQGRLVDDQYF. CDR3 nucleotide sequence: TGTGCCAGCAGCACCCAGGGACGATTGGTTGATGACCAGTACTTC.

J is TRBJ2-5 and V is TRBV6-5; TRBD2 matches 13 bases. V was pared by 6 bases and J by 9 bases, with 10 bases of the junction left unmatched. The CDR3 runs to 15 residues. Germline loops: CDR1 MNHEY, CDR2 SVGAGI. The CDR3 region is CASSRGLAGVVAQYF. The CDR3 DNA reads as TGTGCCAGCAGCCGCGGACTAGCGGGAGTGGTGGCCCAGTACTTC.

This clonotype occurred once. This chain joins TRBV29-1 and TRBJ1-1; D gene ambiguous. This CDR3 is built from 14 residues. Germline V gene data show CDR1 as SQVTM and CDR2 as ANQGSEA. V was trimmed by 2 bases and J by 1 base, leaving 11 bases between them. The CDR3 sequence: CSVETRLTNTEAFF. In nucleotides, the CDR3 is TGCAGCGTTGAAACTAGGTTAACGAACACTGAAGCTTTCTTT.

This chain links TRBV20-1 with TRBJ1-1; no clear D. CDR3 length: 13 residues. With 2 bases removed from V and 1 base from J, the gap between germline ends came to 8 bases. CDR1 is DFQATT, CDR2 SNEGSKA, per germline (reference sequence). CDR3 sequence (DNA): TGCAGTGCTAGACTGGAACCGAACACTGAAGCTTTCTTT. It codes for CSARLEPNTEAFF.

The CDR3 nucleotides read TGCAGTGCTAGAGAGCCGGGCCCTAAGAGAGAGACCCAGTACTTC. Its translation is CSAREPGPKRETQYF. The gene calls are TRBV20-1 and TRBJ2-7; D unclear. The tail of the sequence fits TRBJ2-5 better, so the J call may be wrong. The CDR3 contains 15 residues. Germline lookup yields CDR1 DFQATT and CDR2 SNEGSKA (reference sequence).

The CDR3 region is CASSQEVGGLAETTETQYF. CDR3 sequence (DNA): TGTGCCAGCAGCCAAGAAGTTGGGGGCTTGGCCGAGACAACGGAGACCCAGTACTTC. The V and J genes are TRBV4-2 and TRBJ2-5; a weak D match, TRBD1 (6 bases). V was shortened by 0 bases and J by 5 bases, with 25 bases between the two germline ends. There are 19 residues in the CDR3. CDR1 and CDR2 from the germline V gene are LGHNA and YNFKEQ.

Only a few counts were recorded for this clonotype. This chain joins TRBV20-1 and TRBJ2-7; maybe TRBD2 (6 bases). Trimming left V 8 bases short and J 3 bases short, with 11 bases between. CDR1 is DFQATT, CDR2 SNEGSKA, per germline (reference sequence). This CDR3 comprises 11 residues. The DNA of the CDR3 is TGCAGTCCTGAGGGACTCTACGAGCAGTACTTC. Its protein product is CSPEGLYEQYF.

This clonotype was observed once. A much larger clone is a single base away; this may be a read error. The chain couples TRBV6-6 to TRBJ1-1, with D perhaps TRBD1 (6 bases). Trimming pared 9 bases from V and 6 bases from J, leaving 17 bases between. The germline CDR1 and CDR2 sequences are MNHNY and SVGAGI (reference sequence). CDR3 length: 13 amino acids. In DNA form, the CDR3 reads TGTGCCAGTTCCCCAGGGGCGGTCGCTGAAGCTTTCTTT. It is translated as CASSPGAVAEAFF.

The rearrangement uses TRBV20-1 and TRBJ2-1; 14 nucleotides line up with TRBD2. CDR1 is DFQATT, CDR2 SNEGSKA, per germline (reference sequence). The junction had 12 bases not matched to a gene; V was cut back by 5 bases and J by 6 bases. The CDR3 spans 17 residues. In DNA form, the CDR3 reads TGCAGTGCTTTTATTCCACCGGGACTAGCGGGGGTCAATGAGCAGTTCTTC. Translation: CSAFIPPGLAGVNEQFF.

The chain carries TRBV25-1 and TRBJ1-2; no reliable D call. CDR1 and CDR2 (germline): MGHDK, SYGVNS. Trimming took 4 bases from V and 6 from J, leaving 21 bases between them. The CDR3 runs to 16 residues. The CDR3 spells CASSGRWVPPIDGYTF. CDR3 nucleotide sequence: TGTGCCAGCAGTGGGAGGTGGGTCCCCCCAATTGATGGCTACACCTTC.

This clonotype was seen a handful of times. This chain uses TRBV7-2 with TRBJ2-1; TRBD2 agrees at 10 bases. The V and J ends lost 3 bases and 7 bases, in that order; junction bases with no gene match: 3. The CDR3 length is 14 residues. Germline CDR1 and CDR2: SGHTA and FQGNSA. The CDR3 DNA sequence: TGTGCCAGCAGCTTGAGCGGGGGGGCAAATGAGCAGTTCTTC. Translating it yields CASSLSGGANEQFF.

This clonotype showed up just a few times. This chain connects TRBV29-1 to TRBJ2-7; 10 nucleotides match TRBD1. Trimming at V came to 6 bases and at J to 5 bases, leaving 10 bases not matched to a gene. The CDR3 is 14 residues long. CDR1 and CDR2 from the germline V gene are SQVTM and ANQGSEA. CDR3 sequence (DNA): TGCAGCGTGGGACAGGGGCTCGGGCGGCACGAGCAGTACTTC. It translates to CSVGQGLGRHEQYF.

This clonotype occurred a few times. The chain links TRBV27 to TRBJ1-2; 7 nucleotides line up with TRBD1. The CDR3 extends over 11 amino acids. Germline assignment: CDR1 MNHEY and CDR2 SMNVEV (reference sequence). J lost 9 bases, V lost 5 bases, and 3 bases had no gene match. The CDR3 loop is CASSTQGRYTF. The CDR3 DNA reads as TGTGCCAGCAGTACACAGGGGCGCTACACCTTC.